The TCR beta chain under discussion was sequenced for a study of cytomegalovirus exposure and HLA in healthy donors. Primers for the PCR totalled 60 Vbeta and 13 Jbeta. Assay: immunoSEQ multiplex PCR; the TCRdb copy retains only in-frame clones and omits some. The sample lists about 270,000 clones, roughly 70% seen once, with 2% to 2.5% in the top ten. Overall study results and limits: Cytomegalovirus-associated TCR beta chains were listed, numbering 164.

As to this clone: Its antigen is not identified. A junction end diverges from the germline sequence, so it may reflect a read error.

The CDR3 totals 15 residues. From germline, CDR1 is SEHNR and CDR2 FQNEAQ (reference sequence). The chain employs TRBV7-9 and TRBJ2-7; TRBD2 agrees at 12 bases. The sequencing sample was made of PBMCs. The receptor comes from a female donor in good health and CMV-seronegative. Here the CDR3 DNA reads TGTTCCAGCAGCAAGACTAGCGGGAGCTCCTACGAGCAGTACTTC. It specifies CSSSKTSGSSYEQYF.